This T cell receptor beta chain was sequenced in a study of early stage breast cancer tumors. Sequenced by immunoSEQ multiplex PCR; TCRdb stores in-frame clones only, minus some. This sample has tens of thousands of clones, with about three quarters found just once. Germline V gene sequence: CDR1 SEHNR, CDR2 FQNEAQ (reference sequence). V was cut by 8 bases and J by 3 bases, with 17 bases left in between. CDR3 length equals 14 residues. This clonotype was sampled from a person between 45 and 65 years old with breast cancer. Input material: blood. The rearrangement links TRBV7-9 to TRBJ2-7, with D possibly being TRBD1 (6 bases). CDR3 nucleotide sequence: TGTGCCAGCCTCCCGGGACAAAGCGGCTACGAGCAGTACTTC. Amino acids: CASLPGQSGYEQYF.